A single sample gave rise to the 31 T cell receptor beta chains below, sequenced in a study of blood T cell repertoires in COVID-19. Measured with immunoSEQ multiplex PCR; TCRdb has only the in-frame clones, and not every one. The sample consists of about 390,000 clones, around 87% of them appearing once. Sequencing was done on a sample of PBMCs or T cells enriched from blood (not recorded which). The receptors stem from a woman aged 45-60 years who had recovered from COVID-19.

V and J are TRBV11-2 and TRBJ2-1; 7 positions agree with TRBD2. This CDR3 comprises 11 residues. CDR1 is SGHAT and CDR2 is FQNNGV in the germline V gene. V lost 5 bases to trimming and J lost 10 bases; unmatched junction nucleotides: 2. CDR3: CASSRGGEQFF. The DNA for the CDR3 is TGTGCCAGCAGCCGGGGAGGGGAGCAGTTCTTC.

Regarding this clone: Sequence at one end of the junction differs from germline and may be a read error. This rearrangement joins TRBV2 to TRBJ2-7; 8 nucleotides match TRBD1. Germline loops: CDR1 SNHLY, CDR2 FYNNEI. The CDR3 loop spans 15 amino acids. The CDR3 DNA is TGTGCCAGCAGGGAAGACAGGGGATTTTTCTACGAGCAGTACTTC. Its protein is CASREDRGFFYEQYF. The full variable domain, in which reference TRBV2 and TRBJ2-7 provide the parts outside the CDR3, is EPEVTQTPSHQVTQMGQEVILRCVPISNHLYFYWYRQILGQKVEFLVSFYNNEISEKSEIFDDQFSVERPDGSNFTLKIRSTKLEDSAMYFCASREDRGFFYEQYFGPGTRLTVT.

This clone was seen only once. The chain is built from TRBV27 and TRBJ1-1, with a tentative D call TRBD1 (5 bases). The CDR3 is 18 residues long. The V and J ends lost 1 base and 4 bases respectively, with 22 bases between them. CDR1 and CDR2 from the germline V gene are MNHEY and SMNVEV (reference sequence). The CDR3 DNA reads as TGTGCCAGCAGTTTATTTCTCTCTTCGGGCAGGGTGGGCACTGAAGCTTTCTTT. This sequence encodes CASSLFLSSGRVGTEAFF.

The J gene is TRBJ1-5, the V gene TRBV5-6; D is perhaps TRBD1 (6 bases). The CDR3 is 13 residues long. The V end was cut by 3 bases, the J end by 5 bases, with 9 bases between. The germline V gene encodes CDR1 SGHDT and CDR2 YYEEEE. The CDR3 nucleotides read TGTGCCAGCAGCTCGACAGGCTATCAGCCCCAGCATTTT. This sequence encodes CASSSTGYQPQHF.

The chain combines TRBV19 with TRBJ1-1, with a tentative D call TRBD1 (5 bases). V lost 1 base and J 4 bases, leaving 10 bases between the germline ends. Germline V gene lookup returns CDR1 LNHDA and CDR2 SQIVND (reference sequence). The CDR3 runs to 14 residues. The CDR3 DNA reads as TGTGCCAGTAGTATAGGAGCGGGGGTCACTGAAGCTTTCTTT. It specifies CASSIGAGVTEAFF.

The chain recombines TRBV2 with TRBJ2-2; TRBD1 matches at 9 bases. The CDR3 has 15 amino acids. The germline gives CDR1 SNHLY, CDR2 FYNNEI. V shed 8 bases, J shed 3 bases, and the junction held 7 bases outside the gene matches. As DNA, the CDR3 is TGTGCCAGCCTTTCCGGGACAGGGTACACCGGGGAGCTGTTTTTT. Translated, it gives CASLSGTGYTGELFF.

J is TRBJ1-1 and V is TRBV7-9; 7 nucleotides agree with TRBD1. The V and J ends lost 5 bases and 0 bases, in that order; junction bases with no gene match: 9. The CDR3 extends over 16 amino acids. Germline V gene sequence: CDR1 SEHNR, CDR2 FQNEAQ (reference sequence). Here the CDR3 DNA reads TGTGCCAGCAGCCGAAGGACAGGCTTCATGAACACTGAAGCTTTCTTT. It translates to CASSRRTGFMNTEAFF.

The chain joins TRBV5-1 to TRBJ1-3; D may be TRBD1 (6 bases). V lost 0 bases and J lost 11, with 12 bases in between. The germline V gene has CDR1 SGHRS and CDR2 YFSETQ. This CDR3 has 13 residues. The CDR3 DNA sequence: TGCGCCAGCAGCTTGGCCAGGGGCGGAGCCATATATTTT. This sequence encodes CASSLARGGAIYF. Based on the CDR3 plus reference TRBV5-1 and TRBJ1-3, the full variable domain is KAGVTQTPRYLIKTRGQQVTLSCSPISGHRSVSWYQQTPGQGLQFLFEYFSETQRNKGNFPGRFSGRQFSNSRSEMNVSTLELGDSALYLCASSLARGGAIYFGEGSWLTVV.

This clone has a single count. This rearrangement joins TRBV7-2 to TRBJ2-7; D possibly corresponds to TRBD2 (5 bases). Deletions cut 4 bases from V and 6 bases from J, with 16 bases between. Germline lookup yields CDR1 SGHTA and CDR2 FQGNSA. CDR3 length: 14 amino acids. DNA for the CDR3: TGTGCCAGCAGCTCCCATGGGAGTCGCGGCGAGCAGTACTTC. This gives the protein CASSSHGSRGEQYF.

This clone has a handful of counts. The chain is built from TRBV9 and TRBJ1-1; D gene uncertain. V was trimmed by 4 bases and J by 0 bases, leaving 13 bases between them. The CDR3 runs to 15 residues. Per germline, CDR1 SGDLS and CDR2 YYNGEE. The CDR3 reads CASSTVPGVNTEAFF. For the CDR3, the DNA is TGTGCCAGCAGCACCGTCCCCGGGGTGAACACTGAAGCTTTCTTT.

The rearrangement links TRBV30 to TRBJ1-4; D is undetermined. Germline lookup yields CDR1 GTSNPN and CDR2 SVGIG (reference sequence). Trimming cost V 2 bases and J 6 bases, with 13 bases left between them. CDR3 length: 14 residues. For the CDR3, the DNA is TGTGCCTGGAGTAATGGGCGAAGAGATGAAAAACTGTTTTTT. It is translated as CAWSNGRRDEKLFF.

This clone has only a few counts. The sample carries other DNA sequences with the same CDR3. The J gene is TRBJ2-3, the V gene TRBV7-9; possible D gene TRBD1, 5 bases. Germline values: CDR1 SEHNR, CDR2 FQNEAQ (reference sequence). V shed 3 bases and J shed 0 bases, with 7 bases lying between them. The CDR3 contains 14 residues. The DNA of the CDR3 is TGTGCCAGCAGCTTTCAGGGTAGCACAGATACGCAGTATTTT. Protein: CASSFQGSTDTQYF.

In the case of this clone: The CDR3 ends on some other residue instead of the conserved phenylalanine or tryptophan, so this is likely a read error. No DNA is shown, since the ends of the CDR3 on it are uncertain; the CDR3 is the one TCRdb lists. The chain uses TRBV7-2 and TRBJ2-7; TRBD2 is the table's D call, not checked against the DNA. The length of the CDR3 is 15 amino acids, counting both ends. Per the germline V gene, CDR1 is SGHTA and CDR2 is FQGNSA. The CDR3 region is CASSGPILAGACIPS.

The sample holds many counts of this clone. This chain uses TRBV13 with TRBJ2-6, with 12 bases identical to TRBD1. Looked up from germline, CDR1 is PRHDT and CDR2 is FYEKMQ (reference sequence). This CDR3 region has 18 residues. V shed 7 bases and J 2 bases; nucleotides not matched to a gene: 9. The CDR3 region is CASTRTGQGAAGANVLTF. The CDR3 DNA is TGTGCCAGCACGAGGACGGGACAGGGGGCCGCTGGGGCCAACGTCCTGACTTTC.

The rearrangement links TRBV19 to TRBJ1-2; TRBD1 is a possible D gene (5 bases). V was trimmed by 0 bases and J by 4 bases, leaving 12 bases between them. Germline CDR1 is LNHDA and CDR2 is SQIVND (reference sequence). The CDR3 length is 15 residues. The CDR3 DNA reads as TGTGCCAGTAGTATAGATTCAGGGCAGTCCTATGGCTACACCTTC. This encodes CASSIDSGQSYGYTF.

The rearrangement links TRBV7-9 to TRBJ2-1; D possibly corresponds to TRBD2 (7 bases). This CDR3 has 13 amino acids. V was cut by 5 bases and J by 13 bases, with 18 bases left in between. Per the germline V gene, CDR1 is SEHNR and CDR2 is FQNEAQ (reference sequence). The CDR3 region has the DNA TGTGCCAGCAGCCCCAAGGGGGGGGATGGCCAGTTCTTC. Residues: CASSPKGGDGQFF.

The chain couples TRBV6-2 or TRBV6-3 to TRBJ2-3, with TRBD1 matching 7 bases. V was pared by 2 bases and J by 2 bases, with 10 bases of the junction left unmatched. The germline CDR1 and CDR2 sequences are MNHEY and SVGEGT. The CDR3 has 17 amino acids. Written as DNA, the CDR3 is TGTGCCAGCAGTTACCTTATCCGACAGGGAACCACAGATACGCAGTATTTT. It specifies CASSYLIRQGTTDTQYF.

Here the CDR3 reads CASSSRQGWTEAFF. CDR3 nucleotide sequence: TGTGCCAGTAGTAGCCGACAGGGTTGGACTGAAGCTTTCTTT. The gene calls are TRBV19 and TRBJ1-1; 7 bases match TRBD1. The CDR3 has 14 amino acids. Germline V lookup: CDR1 LNHDA, CDR2 SQIVND (reference sequence). The V gene end was trimmed by 4 bases and the J gene end by 5 bases; junction bases not matched to a gene: 7.

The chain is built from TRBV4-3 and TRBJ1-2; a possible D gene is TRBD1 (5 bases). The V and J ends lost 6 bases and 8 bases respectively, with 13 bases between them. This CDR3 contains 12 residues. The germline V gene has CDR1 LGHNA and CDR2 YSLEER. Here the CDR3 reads CASRGGFGGYTF. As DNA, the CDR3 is TGCGCCAGCAGGGGGGGTTTTGGCGGCTACACCTTC.

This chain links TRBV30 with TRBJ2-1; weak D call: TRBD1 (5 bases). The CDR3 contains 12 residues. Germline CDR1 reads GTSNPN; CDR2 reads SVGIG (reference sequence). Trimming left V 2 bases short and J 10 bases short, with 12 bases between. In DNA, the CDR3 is TGTGCCTGGAGTTCAGGGTTTTGGGAGCAGTTCTTC. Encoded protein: CAWSSGFWEQFF.

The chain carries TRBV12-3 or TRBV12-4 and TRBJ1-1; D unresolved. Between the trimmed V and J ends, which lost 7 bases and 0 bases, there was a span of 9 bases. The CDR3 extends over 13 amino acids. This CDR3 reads CASTLTLNTEAFF. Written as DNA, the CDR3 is TGTGCCAGCACCCTGACACTGAACACTGAAGCTTTCTTT.

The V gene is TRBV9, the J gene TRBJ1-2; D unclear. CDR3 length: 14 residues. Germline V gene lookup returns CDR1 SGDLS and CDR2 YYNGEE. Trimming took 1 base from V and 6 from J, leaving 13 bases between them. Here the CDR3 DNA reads TGTGCCAGCAGCGTATCGACCCTCGGGAATGGCTACACCTTC. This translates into CASSVSTLGNGYTF.

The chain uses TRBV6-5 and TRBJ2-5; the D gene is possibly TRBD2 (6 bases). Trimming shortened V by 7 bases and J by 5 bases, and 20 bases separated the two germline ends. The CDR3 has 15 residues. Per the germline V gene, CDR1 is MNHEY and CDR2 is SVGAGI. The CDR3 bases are TGTGCCAGCATCGAGTGGCGGGGTACGAGGGAGACCCAGTACTTC. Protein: CASIEWRGTRETQYF.

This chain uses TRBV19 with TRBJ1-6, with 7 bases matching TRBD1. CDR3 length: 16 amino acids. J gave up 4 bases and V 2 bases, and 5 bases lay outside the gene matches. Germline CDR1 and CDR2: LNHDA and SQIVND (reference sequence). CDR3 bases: TGTGCCAGTAGTATAATGTGGGACAGTTATAATTCACCCCTCCACTTT. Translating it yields CASSIMWDSYNSPLHF.

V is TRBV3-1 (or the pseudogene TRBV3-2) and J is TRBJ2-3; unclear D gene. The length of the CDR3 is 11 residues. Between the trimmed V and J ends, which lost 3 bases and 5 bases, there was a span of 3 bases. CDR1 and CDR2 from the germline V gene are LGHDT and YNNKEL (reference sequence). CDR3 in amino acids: CASSQRDTQYF. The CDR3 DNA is TGTGCCAGCAGCCAGCGAGATACGCAGTATTTT.

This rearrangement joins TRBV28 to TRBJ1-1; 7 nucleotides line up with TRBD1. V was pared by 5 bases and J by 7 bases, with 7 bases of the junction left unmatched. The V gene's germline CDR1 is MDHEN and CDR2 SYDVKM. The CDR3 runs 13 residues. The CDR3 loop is CASSAGTVGEAFF. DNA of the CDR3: TGTGCCAGCAGTGCCGGGACAGTCGGTGAAGCTTTCTTT. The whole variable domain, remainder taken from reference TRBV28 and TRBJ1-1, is DVKVTQSSRYLVKRTGEKVFLECVQDMDHENMFWYRQDPGLGLRLIYFSYDVKMKEKGDIPEGYSVSREKKERFSLILESASTNQTSMYLCASSAGTVGEAFFGQGTRLTVV.

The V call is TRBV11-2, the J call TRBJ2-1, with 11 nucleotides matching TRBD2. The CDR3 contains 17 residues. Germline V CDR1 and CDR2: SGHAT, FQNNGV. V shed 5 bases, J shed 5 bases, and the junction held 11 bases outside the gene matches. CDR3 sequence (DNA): TGTGCCAGCAGCGGACGACTAGCGGGGTATTTCGACAATGAGCAGTTCTTC. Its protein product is CASSGRLAGYFDNEQFF. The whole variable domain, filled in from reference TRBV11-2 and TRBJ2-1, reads EAGVAQSPRYKIIEKRQSVAFWCNPISGHATLYWYQQILGQGPKLLIQFQNNGVVDDSQLPKDRFSAERLKGVDSTLKIQPAKLEDSAVYLCASSGRLAGYFDNEQFFGPGTRLTVL.

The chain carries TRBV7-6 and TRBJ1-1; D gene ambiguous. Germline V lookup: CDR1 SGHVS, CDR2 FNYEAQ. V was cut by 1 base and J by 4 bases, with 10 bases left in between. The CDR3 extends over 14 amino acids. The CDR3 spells CASSLGYGGTEAFF. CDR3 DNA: TGTGCCAGCAGCTTAGGATACGGCGGCACTGAAGCTTTCTTT.

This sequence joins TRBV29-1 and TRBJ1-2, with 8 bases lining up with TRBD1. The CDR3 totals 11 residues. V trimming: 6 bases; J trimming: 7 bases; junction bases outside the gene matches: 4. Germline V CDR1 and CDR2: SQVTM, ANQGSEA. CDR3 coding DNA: TGCAGCGTCCAGGGGGCGGGTGGCTACACCTTC. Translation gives CSVQGAGGYTF. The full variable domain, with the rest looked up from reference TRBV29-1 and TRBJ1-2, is SAVISQKPSRDICQRGTSLTIQCQVDSQVTMMFWYRQQPGQSLTLIATANQGSEATYESGFVIDKFPISRPNLTFSTLTVSNMSPEDSSIYLCSVQGAGGYTFGSGTRLTVV.

The CDR3 DNA reads as TGTGCCAGCATCGGGACAGCTTTAATTAACTATGGCTACACCTTC. Translating gives CASIGTALINYGYTF. The chain has TRBV5-8 and TRBJ1-2; 7 bases match TRBD1. The J segment lost 1 base and the V segment lost 6 bases, leaving 9 bases of the junction unmatched. The germline V gene encodes CDR1 SGHTS and CDR2 YDEGEE. The CDR3 totals 15 residues.

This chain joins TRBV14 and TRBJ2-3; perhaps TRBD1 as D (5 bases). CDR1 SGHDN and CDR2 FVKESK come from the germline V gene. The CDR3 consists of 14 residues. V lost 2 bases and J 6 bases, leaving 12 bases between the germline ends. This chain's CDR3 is CASSQQGSSDTQYF. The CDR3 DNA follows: TGTGCCAGCAGCCAACAGGGTTCCTCGGATACGCAGTATTTT.